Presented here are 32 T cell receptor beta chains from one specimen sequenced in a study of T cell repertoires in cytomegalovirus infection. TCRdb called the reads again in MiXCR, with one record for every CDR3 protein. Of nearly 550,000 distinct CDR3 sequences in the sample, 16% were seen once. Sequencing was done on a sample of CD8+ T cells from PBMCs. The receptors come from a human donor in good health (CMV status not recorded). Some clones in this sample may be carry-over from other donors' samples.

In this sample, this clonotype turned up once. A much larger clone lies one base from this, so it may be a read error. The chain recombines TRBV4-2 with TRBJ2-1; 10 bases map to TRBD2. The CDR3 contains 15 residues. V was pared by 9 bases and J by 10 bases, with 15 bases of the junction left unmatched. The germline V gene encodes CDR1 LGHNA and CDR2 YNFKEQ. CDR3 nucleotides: TGTGCCAGAACACTAGCGGGGAGCAATGTCGGCGAGCAGTTCTTC. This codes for CARTLAGSNVGEQFF.

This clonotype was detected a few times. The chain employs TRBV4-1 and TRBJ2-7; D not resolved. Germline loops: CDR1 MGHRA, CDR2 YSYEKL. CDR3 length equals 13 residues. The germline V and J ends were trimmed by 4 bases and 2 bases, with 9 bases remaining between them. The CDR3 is CASSPSFAYEQYF. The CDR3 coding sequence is TGCGCCAGCAGCCCGTCCTTTGCCTACGAGCAGTACTTC.

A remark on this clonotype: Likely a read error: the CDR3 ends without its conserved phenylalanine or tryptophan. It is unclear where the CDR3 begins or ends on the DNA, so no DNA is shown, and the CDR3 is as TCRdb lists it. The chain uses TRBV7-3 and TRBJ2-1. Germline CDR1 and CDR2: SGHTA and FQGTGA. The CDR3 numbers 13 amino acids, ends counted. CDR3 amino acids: CASSPDTYNEQLL.

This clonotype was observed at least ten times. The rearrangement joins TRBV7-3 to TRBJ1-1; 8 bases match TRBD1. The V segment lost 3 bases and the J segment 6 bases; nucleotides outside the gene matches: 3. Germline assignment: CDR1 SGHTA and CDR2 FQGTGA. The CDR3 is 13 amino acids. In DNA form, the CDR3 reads TGTGCCAGCAGCTTTGGACAGGGCGCTGAAGCTTTCTTT. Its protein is CASSFGQGAEAFF.

The CDR3 protein is CASASDGSAEQYF. Written as DNA, the CDR3 is TGCGCCAGCGCGTCGGACGGCTCGGCGGAGCAGTACTTC. This rearrangement joins TRBV5-1 to TRBJ2-7; D remains ambiguous. V gave up 7 bases and J gave up 7 bases, with 18 bases separating them. The germline gives CDR1 SGHRS, CDR2 YFSETQ. This CDR3 has 13 amino acids.

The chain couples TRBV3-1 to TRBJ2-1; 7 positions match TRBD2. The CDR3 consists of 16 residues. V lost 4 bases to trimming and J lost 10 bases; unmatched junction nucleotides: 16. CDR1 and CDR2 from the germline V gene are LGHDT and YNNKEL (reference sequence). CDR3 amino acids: CASSLGLAESSSEQFF. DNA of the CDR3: TGTGCCAGCAGCCTCGGGCTAGCGGAGTCCTCAAGCGAGCAGTTCTTC.

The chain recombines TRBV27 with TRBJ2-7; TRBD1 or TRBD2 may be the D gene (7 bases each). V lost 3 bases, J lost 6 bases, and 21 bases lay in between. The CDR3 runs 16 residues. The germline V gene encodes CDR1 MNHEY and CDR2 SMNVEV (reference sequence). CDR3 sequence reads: CASSFRREGARREQYF. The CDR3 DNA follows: TGTGCCAGCAGTTTTAGAAGGGAGGGGGCGAGGCGCGAGCAGTACTTC.

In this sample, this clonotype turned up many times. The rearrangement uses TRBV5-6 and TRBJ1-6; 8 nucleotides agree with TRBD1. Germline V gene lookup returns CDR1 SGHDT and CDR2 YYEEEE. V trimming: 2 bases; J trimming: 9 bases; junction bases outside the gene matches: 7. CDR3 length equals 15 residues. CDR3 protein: CASSFPQGAFSPLHF. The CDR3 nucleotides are TGTGCCAGCAGCTTTCCGCAGGGGGCATTTTCACCCCTCCACTTT. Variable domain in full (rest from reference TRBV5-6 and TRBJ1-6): DAGVTQSPTHLIKTRGQQVTLRCSPKSGHDTVSWYQQALGQGPQFIFQYYEEEERQRGNFPDRFSGHQFPNYSSELNVNALLLGDSALYLCASSFPQGAFSPLHFGNGTRLTVT.

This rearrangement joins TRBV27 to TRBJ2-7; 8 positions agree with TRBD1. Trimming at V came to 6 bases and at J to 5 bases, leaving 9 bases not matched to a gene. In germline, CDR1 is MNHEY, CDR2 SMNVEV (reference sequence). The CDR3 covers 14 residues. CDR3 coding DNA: TGTGCCAGCAGGGAGTTTGGACAGGGCAACGAGCAGTACTTC. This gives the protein CASREFGQGNEQYF.

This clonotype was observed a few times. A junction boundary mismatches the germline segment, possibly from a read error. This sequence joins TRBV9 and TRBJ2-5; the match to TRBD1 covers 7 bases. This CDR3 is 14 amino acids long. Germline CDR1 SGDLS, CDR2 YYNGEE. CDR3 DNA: TGTGCCAGCAACGTAGCAGGGGGTCAGGAGACCCAGTACTTC. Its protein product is CASNVAGGQETQYF.

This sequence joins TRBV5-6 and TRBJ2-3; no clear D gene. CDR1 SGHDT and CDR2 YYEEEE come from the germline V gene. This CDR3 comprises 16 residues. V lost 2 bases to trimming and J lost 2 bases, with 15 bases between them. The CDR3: CASSFPTSLYTDTQYF. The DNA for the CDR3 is TGTGCCAGCAGCTTCCCCACAAGTCTCTACACAGATACGCAGTATTTT. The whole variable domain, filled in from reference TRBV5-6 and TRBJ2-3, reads DAGVTQSPTHLIKTRGQQVTLRCSPKSGHDTVSWYQQALGQGPQFIFQYYEEEERQRGNFPDRFSGHQFPNYSSELNVNALLLGDSALYLCASSFPTSLYTDTQYFGPGTRLTVL.

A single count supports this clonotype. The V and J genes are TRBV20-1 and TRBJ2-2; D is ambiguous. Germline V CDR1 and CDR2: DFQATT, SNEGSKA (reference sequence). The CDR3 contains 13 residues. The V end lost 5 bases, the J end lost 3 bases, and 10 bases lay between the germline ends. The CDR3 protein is CSAETIYTGELFF. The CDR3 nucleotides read TGCAGTGCTGAGACAATTTACACCGGGGAGCTGTTTTTT.

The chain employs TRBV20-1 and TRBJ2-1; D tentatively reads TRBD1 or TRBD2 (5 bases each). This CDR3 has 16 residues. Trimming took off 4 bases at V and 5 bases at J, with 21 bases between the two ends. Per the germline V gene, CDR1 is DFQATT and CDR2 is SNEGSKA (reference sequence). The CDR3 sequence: CSANRRVNPINNEQFF. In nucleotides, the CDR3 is TGCAGTGCTAACAGGCGGGTTAACCCGATTAACAATGAGCAGTTCTTC.

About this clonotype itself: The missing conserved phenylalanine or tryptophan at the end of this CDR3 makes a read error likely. CDR3 in amino acids: CASSLLRRGKNIQYL. For the CDR3, the DNA is TGTGCCAGCAGCCTTCTACGGCGGGGCAAAAACATTCAGTACTTA. The gene calls are TRBV7-4 and TRBJ2-4; possibly TRBD2 for D (6 bases). The CDR3 spans 15 residues. Deletions cut 5 bases from V and 3 bases from J, with 14 bases between. Germline V gene sequence: CDR1 SGHVT, CDR2 SQSDAQ.

CDR3 DNA sequence: TGCAGTGCTAGTCACATCGGGAGGAACACCGGGGAGCTGTTTTTT. This sequence encodes CSASHIGRNTGELFF. The genes are TRBV20-1 and TRBJ2-2, with a possible D match to TRBD2 (6 bases). Germline CDR1 reads DFQATT; CDR2 reads SNEGSKA (reference sequence). The CDR3 is 15 amino acids. V was cut by 3 bases and J by 1 base, with 12 bases left in between.

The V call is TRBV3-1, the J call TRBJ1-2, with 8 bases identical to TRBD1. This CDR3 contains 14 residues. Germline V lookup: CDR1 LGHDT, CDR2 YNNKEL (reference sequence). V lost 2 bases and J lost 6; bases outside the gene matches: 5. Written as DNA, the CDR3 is TGTGCCAGCAGCCAACCCGACAGGGGAGATGGCTACACCTTC. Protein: CASSQPDRGDGYTF.

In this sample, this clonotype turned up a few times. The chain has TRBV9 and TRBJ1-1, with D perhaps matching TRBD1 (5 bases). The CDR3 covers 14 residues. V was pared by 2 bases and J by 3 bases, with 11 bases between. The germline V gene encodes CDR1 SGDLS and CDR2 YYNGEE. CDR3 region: CASSVRDGDTEAFF. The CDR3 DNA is TGTGCCAGCAGCGTCCGGGACGGAGACACTGAAGCTTTCTTT.

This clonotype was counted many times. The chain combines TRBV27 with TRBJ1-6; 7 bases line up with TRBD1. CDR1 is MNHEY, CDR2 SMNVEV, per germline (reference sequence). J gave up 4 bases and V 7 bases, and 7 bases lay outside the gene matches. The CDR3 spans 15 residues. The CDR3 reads CASTLGQSYNSPLHF. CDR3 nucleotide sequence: TGTGCCAGCACCCTGGGACAGAGTTATAATTCACCCCTCCACTTT.

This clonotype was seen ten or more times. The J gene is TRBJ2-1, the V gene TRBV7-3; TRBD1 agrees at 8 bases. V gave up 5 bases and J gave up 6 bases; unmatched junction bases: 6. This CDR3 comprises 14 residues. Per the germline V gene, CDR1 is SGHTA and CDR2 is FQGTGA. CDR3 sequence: CASSQLTGGNEQFF. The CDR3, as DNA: TGTGCCAGCAGCCAATTAACAGGGGGCAATGAGCAGTTCTTC.

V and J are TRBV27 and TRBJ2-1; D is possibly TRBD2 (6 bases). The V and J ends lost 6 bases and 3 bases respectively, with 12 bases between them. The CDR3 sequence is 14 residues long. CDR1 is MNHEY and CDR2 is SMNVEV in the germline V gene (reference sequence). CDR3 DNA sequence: TGTGCCAGCAGGTCCGGGAGAGGCTACAATGAGCAGTTCTTC. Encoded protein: CASRSGRGYNEQFF.

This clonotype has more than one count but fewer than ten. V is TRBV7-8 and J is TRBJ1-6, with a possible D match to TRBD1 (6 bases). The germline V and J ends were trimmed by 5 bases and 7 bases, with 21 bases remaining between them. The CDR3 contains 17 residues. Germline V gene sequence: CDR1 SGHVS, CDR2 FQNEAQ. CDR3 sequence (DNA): TGTGCCAGCAGCCCCATCGTCGGACAGACAAGGAATTCACCCCTCCACTTT. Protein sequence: CASSPIVGQTRNSPLHF.

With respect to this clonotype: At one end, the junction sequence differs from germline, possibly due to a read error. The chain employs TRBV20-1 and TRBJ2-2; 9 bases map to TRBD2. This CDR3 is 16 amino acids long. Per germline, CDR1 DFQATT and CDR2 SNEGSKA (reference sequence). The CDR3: CSARPRLADNTGEVFF. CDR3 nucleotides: TGCAGTGCTAGGCCCAGACTAGCGGATAACACCGGGGAGGTGTTTTTT.

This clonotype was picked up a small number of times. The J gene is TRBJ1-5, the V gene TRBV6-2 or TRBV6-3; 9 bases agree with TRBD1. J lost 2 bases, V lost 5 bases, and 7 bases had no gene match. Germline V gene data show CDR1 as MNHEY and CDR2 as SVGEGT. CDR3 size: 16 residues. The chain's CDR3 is CASSTWDRAGNQPQHF. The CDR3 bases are TGTGCCAGCAGTACCTGGGACAGGGCGGGCAATCAGCCCCAGCATTTT.

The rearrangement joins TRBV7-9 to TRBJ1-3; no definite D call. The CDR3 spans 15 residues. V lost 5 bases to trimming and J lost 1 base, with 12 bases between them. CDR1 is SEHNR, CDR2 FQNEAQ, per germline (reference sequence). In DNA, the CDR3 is TGTGCCAGCAGCAACCTCCTAGGGTCTGGAAACACCATATATTTT. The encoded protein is CASSNLLGSGNTIYF.

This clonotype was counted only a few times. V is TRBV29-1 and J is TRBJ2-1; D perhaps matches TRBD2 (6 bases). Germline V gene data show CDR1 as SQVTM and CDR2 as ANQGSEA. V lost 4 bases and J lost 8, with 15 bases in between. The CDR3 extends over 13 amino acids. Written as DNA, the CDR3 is TGCAGCGTTGCCCCCGGGAGAACTTATGAGCAGTTCTTC. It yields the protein CSVAPGRTYEQFF.

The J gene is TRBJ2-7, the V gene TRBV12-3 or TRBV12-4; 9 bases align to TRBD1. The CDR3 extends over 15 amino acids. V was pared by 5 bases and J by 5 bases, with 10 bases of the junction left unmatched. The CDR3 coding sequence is TGTGCCAGCAGTCTACCGGGACAGGGCTTTGACGAGCAGTACTTC. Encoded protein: CASSLPGQGFDEQYF.

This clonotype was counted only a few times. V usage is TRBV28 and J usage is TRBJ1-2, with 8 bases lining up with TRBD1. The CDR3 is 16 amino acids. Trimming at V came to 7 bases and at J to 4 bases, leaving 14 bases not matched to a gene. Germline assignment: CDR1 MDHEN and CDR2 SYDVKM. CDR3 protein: CASTPSGTGLLYGYTF. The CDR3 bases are TGTGCCAGCACCCCTTCAGGGACAGGCCTACTCTATGGCTACACCTTC.

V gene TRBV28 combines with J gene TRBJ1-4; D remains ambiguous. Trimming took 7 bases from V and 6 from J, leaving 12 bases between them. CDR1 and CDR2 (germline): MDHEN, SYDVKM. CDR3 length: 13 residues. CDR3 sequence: CASTRAIDEKLFF. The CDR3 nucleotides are TGTGCCAGCACCCGAGCCATTGATGAAAAACTGTTTTTT.

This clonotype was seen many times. The CDR3 region has the DNA TGTGCCAGCAGCACCAGCAGGCAGGGTGGTTGGGGAAACTATGGCTACACCTTC. Protein: CASSTSRQGGWGNYGYTF. The genes are TRBV7-9 and TRBJ1-2, with a possible D match to TRBD1 (5 bases). V was clipped by 5 bases and J by 2 bases, with 24 bases between them. The V gene's germline CDR1 is SEHNR and CDR2 FQNEAQ (reference sequence). CDR3 size: 18 residues.

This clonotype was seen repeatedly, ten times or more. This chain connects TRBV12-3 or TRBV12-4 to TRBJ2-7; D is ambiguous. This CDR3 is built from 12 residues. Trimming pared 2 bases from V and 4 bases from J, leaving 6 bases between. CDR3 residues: CASSLLGYEQYF. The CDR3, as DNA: TGTGCCAGCAGTTTATTAGGGTACGAGCAGTACTTC.

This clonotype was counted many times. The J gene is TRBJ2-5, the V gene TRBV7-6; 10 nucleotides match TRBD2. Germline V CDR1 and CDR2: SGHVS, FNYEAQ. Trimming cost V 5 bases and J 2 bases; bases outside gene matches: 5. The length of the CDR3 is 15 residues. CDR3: CASSQRTSGQETQYF. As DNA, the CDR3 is TGTGCCAGCAGCCAGCGGACTAGCGGTCAAGAGACCCAGTACTTC.

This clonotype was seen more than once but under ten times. This CDR3 is CASSGTMGASYEQYF. Written as DNA, the CDR3 is TGTGCCAGCAGTGGGACGATGGGGGCTTCCTACGAGCAGTACTTC. The chain links TRBV6-1 to TRBJ2-7; D is possibly TRBD1 (6 bases). Per germline, CDR1 MNHNS and CDR2 SASEGT. Trimming took 4 bases from V and 1 from J, leaving 14 bases between them. The CDR3 is 15 amino acids.